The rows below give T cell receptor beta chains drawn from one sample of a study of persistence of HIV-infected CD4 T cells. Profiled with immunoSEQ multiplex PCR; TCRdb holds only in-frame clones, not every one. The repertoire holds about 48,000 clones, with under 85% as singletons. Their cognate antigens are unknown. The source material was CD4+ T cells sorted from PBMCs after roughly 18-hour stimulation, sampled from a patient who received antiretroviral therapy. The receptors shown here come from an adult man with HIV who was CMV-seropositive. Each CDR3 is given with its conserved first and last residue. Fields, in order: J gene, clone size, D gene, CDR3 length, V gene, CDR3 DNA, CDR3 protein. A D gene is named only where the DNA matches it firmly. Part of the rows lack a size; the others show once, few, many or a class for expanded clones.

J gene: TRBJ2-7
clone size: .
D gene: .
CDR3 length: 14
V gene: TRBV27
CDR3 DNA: TGTGCCAGCAGTAGGGGAGGATTGTTGAACGAGCAGTACTTC
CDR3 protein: CASSRGGLLNEQYF

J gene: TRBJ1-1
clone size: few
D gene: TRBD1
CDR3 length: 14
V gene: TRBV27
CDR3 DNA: TGTGCCAGCAGTTTACGGACAGGGGGCACTGAAGCTTTCTTT
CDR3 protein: CASSLRTGGTEAFF

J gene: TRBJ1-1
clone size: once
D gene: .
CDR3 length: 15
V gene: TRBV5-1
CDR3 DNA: TGCGCCAGCAGCTTGGCGGTGGACGGTTGGACTGAAGCTTTCTTT
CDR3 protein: CASSLAVDGWTEAFF

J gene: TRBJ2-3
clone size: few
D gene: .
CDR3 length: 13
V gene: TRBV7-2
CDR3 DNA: TGTGCCAGCAGCTTAAGGGACACAGATACGCAGTATTTT
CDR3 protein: CASSLRDTDTQYF

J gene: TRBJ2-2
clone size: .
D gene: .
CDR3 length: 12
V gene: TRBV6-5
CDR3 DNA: TGTGCCAGTAGTACTTACACCGGGGAGCTGTTTTTT
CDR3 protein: CASSTYTGELFF

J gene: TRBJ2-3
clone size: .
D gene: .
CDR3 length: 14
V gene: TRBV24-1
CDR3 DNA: TGTGCCACCAGTGATACGGGAGTTGTAGATACGCAGTATTTT
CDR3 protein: CATSDTGVVDTQYF

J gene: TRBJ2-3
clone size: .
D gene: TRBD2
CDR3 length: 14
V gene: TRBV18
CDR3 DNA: TGTGCCAGTCTTAGCGGGGAGAGCACAGATACGCAGTATTTT
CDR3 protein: CASLSGESTDTQYF

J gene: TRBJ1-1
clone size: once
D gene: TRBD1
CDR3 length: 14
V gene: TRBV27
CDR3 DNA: TGTGCCAGCAGTTTCGACAGGGCGCGCTCTGAAGCTTTCTTT
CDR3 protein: CASSFDRARSEAFF

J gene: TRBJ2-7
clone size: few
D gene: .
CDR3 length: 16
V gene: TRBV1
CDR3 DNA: TGCACCAGCAGCCCCGCCCCGACAGGGGGTCTCTACGAGCAGTACTTC
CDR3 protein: CTSSPAPTGGLYEQYF

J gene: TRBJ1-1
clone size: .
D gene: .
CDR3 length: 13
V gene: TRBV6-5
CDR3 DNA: TGTGCCAGCGGCAGGGATGGGAACACTGAAGCTTTCTTT
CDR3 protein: CASGRDGNTEAFF

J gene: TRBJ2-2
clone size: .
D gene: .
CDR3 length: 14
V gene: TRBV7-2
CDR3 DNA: TGTGCCAGCAGCTTAGAGTCGGGGACCGGGGAGCTGTTTTTT
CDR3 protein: CASSLESGTGELFF

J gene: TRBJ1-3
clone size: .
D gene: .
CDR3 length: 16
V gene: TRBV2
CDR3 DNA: TGTGCCAGCAGTAAGGGGGGACATAGCTCTGGAAACACCATATATTTT
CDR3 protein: CASSKGGHSSGNTIYF

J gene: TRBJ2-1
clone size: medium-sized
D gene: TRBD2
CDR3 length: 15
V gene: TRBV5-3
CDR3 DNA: TGTGCCAGAAAAGTAGCGGGTAAGTGGGGGAATGAGCAGTTCTTC
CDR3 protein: CARKVAGKWGNEQFF

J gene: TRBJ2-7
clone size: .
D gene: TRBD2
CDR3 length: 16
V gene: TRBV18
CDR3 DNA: TGTGCCAGCTCCCCACCTAGACTAGCGGGTAGCTACGAGCAGTACTTC
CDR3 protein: CASSPPRLAGSYEQYF

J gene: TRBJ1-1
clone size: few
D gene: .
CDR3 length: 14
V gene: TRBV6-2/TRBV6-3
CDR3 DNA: TGTGCCAGCAGCTCCGCAATTTTGAACACTGAAGCTTTCTTT
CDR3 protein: CASSSAILNTEAFF

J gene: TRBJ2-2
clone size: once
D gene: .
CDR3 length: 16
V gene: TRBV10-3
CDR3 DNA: TGTGCCATCAGTATTTCCGGGACGTCGAACACCGGGGAGCTGTTTTTT
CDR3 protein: CAISISGTSNTGELFF

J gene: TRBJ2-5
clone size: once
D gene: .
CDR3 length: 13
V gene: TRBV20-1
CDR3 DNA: TGCAGTGCTAGTTCACAGGTGGGGGAGACCCAGTACTTC
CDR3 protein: CSASSQVGETQYF

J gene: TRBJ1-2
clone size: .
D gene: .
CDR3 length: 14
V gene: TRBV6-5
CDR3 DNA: TGTGCCAGCAGCCGCCGATCAGGGAACTATGGCTACACCTTC
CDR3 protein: CASSRRSGNYGYTF

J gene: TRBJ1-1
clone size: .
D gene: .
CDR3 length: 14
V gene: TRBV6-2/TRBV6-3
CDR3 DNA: TGTGCCAGCAGTTACGGAGGGGGGAGCACTGAAGCTTTCTTT
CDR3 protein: CASSYGGGSTEAFF

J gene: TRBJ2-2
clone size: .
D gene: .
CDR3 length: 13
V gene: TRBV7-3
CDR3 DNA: TGTGCCAGCAGCCCGGGGCGAGCCGGGGAGCTGTTTTTT
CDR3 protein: CASSPGRAGELFF

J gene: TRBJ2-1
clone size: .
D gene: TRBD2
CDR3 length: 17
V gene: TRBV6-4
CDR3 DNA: TGTGCCAGCAGTGACTCTAGCGGGAGGGCCTCCTACAATGAGCAGTTCTTC
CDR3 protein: CASSDSSGRASYNEQFF

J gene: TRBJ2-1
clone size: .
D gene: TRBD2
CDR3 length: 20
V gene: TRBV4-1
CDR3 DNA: TGCGCCAGCAGCCAAGACCTCTCACTCCTGACTAGCGGACGTAACAATGAGCAGTTCTTC
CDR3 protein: CASSQDLSLLTSGRNNEQFF

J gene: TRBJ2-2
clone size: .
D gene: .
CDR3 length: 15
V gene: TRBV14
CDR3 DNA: TGTGCCAGCAGCCAAGAGGGGGTCGGGACCGGGGAGCTGTTTTTT
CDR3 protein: CASSQEGVGTGELFF

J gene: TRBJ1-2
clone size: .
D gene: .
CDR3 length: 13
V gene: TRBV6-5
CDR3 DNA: TGTGCCAGCAGTTATTCGGCAGCCTCTGGCTACACCTTC
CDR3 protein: CASSYSAASGYTF

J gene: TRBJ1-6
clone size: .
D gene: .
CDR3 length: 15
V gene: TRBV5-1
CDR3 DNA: TGCGCCAGCAGCTTGGCGCAGGGTAGCAATTCACCCCTCCACTTT
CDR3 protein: CASSLAQGSNSPLHF

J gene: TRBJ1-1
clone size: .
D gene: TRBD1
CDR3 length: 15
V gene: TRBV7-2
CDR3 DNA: TGTGCCAGCAGCCCCACCCCGGGACAGGGCACTGAAGCTTTCTTT
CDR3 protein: CASSPTPGQGTEAFF

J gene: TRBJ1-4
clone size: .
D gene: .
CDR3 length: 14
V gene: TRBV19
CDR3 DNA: TGTGCCAGTAATACGGGACAAGTGACTGAAAAACTGTTTTTT
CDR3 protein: CASNTGQVTEKLFF

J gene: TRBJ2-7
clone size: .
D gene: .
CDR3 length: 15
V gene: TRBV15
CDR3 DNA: TGTGCCACCAGCGACGAGGGAAAAAGGGCCTACGAGCAGTACTTC
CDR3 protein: CATSDEGKRAYEQYF

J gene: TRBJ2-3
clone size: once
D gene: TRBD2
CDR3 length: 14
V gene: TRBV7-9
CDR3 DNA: TGTGCCAGCAGCCTAGGACTAGCGGGATATACGCAGTATTTT
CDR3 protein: CASSLGLAGYTQYF